This T cell receptor beta chain comes out of a study of T cells after posttransplantation cyclophosphamide. Treatment was busulfan-fludarabine conditioning, a marrow graft, and cyclophosphamide on days +3 and +4. The V gene's germline CDR1 is MNHEY and CDR2 SVGAGI. J was trimmed by 4 bases and V by 2 bases; bases with no gene match: 10. The CDR3 consists of 16 residues. This clone was observed many times. The target antigen is unknown. The repertoire was sequenced with immunoSEQ multiplex PCR; TCRdb's copy has only in-frame clones and lacks some. This sample has around 13,000 clones and no singletons, with around 26% in the ten largest. Whole-study results and caveats: TRB clonality was highly associated with recipient CMV seropositivity and reactivation. Donor CD8+ memory clones often dominated recipient blood repertoires at later times. TRB overlap between skin or GI tissue T cells and blood was limited.

The source of this sequence is a female patient aged 40 to 55 who received an allogeneic stem cell transplant from an unrelated donor, was CMV-positive, and had acute GVHD only. The graft donor may have contributed some T cells. The rearrangement joins TRBV6-5 to TRBJ1-2; 7 bases map to TRBD1. The material was PBMCs, obtained after allogeneic stem cell transplant with posttransplant cyclophosphamide. The CDR3 DNA follows: TGTGCCAGCAGTTACCAGACCGGGACAGAGGTCTATGGCTACACCTTC. It codes for CASSYQTGTEVYGYTF.